The 9 T cell receptor beta chains given below trace back to one sample, sequenced in a study of OX40 agonist ivuxolimab in advanced cancers. The method behind the library was the immunoSEQ multiplex PCR assay. Held by TCRdb, this immuneACCESS table contains in-frame sequences only and omits some clones. Under half of the omission traces to an unresolved V gene where checked; the cause of the rest is unknown. The sample records about 28,000 clones, roughly nine tenths of which are singletons. The ten largest clones capture about 24% of the sample. The sequencing here drew on CD4+ or CD8+ T cells sorted from blood, taken in a trial of the OX40 agonist ivuxolimab. The receptor source for this set is an adult with an advanced solid tumor such as melanoma, head and neck, liver or kidney cancer.

V gene TRBV7-2 combines with J gene TRBJ2-5, with a possible D match to TRBD2 (7 bases). The J call could be wrong; TRBJ2-7 is a better fit for the DNA end. The CDR3 is made up of 15 amino acids. Germline V CDR1 and CDR2: SGHTA, FQGNSA. The CDR3 DNA sequence: TGTGCCAGCAGCTTTGGGGGCGGGAGTATGTACGAGCAGTACTTC. This codes for CASSFGGGSMYEQYF.

This chain uses TRBV9 with TRBJ2-2, with D unclear. Between the trimmed V and J ends, which lost 4 bases and 6 bases, there was a span of 7 bases. The CDR3 has 12 amino acids. Germline-derived CDR1 and CDR2 are SGDLS and YYNGEE. The CDR3 bases are TGTGCCAGCAGCCCACAACCCGGGGAGCTGTTTTTT. Protein product: CASSPQPGELFF. Using reference TRBV9 and TRBJ2-2 for the parts outside the CDR3, the full variable domain is DSGVTQTPKHLITATGQRVTLRCSPRSGDLSVYWYQQSLDQGLQFLIQYYNGEERAKGNILERFSAQQFPDLHSELNLSSLELGDSALYFCASSPQPGELFFGEGSRLTVL.

The chain has TRBV9 and TRBJ2-7; no firm D call. The CDR3 is 11 amino acids. The V and J ends lost 0 bases and 2 bases respectively, with 0 bases between them. CDR1 SGDLS and CDR2 YYNGEE come from the germline V gene. The CDR3 nucleotides read TGTGCCAGCAGCGTAGCCTACGAGCAGTACTTC. Its protein product is CASSVAYEQYF. The entire variable domain, with the rest obtained from reference TRBV9 and TRBJ2-7, is as follows: DSGVTQTPKHLITATGQRVTLRCSPRSGDLSVYWYQQSLDQGLQFLIQYYNGEERAKGNILERFSAQQFPDLHSELNLSSLELGDSALYFCASSVAYEQYFGPGTRLTVT.

The rearrangement joins TRBV27 to TRBJ2-1; possibly TRBD1 or TRBD2 for D (5 bases each). Germline values: CDR1 MNHEY, CDR2 SMNVEV (reference sequence). The CDR3 runs to 15 residues. The V gene lost 4 bases and the J gene lost 0 bases, with 10 bases spanning the gap. The CDR3 DNA follows: TGTGCCAGCAGTTACGGGACGAGCTCCTACAATGAGCAGTTCTTC. This codes for CASSYGTSSYNEQFF.

J is TRBJ2-3 and V is TRBV14; D unresolved. Trimming took off 5 bases at V and 0 bases at J, with 9 bases between the two ends. This CDR3 is built from 14 residues. CDR1 and CDR2 (germline): SGHDN, FVKESK. CDR3 sequence (DNA): TGTGCCAGCAGCGCCGTGACCAGCACAGATACGCAGTATTTT. It translates to CASSAVTSTDTQYF.

The chain joins TRBV16 to TRBJ2-1, with TRBD2 as a possible D gene (5 bases). The CDR3 is 15 amino acids. V gave up 3 bases and J gave up 0 bases, with 9 bases separating them. Germline V gives CDR1 KGHSY, CDR2 FQNENV. CDR3 in amino acids: CASSQDFSSYNEQFF. DNA of the CDR3: TGTGCCAGCAGCCAGGACTTTTCCTCCTACAATGAGCAGTTCTTC.

This clone is a singleton in its sample. The chain is built from TRBV19 and TRBJ2-1, with D unclear. The CDR3 sequence is 13 residues long. Germline V lookup: CDR1 LNHDA, CDR2 SQIVND (reference sequence). With 10 bases removed from V and 2 bases from J, the gap between germline ends came to 12 bases. The CDR3 region is CATFGAPYNEQFF. The CDR3 DNA sequence: TGTGCCACGTTCGGTGCCCCCTACAATGAGCAGTTCTTC.

The rearrangement joins TRBV6-6 to TRBJ2-1; TRBD1 is a possible D gene (5 bases). Per the germline V gene, CDR1 is MNHNY and CDR2 is SVGAGI (reference sequence). The CDR3 consists of 14 residues. Trimming took 4 bases from V and 3 from J, leaving 10 bases between them. CDR3 DNA sequence: TGTGCCAGCAGTTCAGGGCTGTACTACAATGAGCAGTTCTTC. It yields the protein CASSSGLYYNEQFF.

The V and J genes are TRBV4-1 and TRBJ2-1; D unclear. V lost 5 bases, J lost 8 bases, and 13 bases lay in between. There are 13 residues in the CDR3. The germline gives CDR1 MGHRA, CDR2 YSYEKL. This CDR3 reads CASSDSYLDEQFF. The CDR3 region has the DNA TGCGCCAGCAGCGACTCTTACCTCGATGAGCAGTTCTTC.